This TCR beta chain came from a study of shared T cell receptors in the human thymus. The table came from immunoSEQ multiplex PCR; TCRdb's copy has only in-frame clones and leaves some out. The data hold 700,000 to 750,000 clones, with 70% to 90% observed a single time. This clone was seen a handful of times. The CDR3 spans 15 residues. V lost 2 bases and J lost 6, with 19 bases in between. Looked up from germline, CDR1 is SQVTM and CDR2 is ANQGSEA. The same sample was also used in a study of human thymus T cells. From that second work: It was from resections taken during corrective heart surgery that the thymus tissue came. Apparent skewing of V and J gene usage characterized both thymic and blood repertoires.

This sequence was found in a girl in the first two years of life with a congenital heart defect. What was sequenced was thymocytes. The chain recombines TRBV29-1 with TRBJ1-1; no reliable D call. The CDR3 sequence: CSVESGKITQAEAFF. CDR3 DNA: TGCAGCGTTGAAAGCGGGAAAATAACGCAGGCTGAAGCTTTCTTT.